The clone carrying this TCR beta chain was observed once. This sample stems from a study of blood T cell repertoires in COVID-19. Assay used: immunoSEQ multiplex PCR; TCRdb lists only in-frame clones, some missing. The top ten hold around 5.9% of the sample, which has 50,000 to 80,000 clones, 75% to 85% seen once. Sequencing was carried out using peripheral blood. The TCR sequence derives from an older woman with acute or convalescent COVID-19.

CDR3 sequence reads: CASSKAGTGGYTF. In DNA, the CDR3 is TGTGCCAGCAGCAAAGCCGGGACAGGTGGCTACACCTTC. The chain is built from TRBV12-3 or TRBV12-4 and TRBJ1-2; TRBD1 aligns across 8 bases. The CDR3 sequence is 13 residues long. V was clipped by 6 bases and J by 7 bases; unmatched bases: 7.